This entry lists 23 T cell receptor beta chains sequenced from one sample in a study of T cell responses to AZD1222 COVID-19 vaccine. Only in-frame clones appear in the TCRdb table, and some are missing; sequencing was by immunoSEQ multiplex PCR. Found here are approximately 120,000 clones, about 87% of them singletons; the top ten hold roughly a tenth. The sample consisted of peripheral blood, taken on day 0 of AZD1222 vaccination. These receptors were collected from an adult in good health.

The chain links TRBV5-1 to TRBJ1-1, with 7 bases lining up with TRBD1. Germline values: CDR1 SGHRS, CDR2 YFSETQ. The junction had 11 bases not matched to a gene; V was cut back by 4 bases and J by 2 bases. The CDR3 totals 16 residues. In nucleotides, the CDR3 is TGCGCCAGCAGCCATGATTACAGGGGACCAAACACTGAAGCTTTCTTT. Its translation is CASSHDYRGPNTEAFF. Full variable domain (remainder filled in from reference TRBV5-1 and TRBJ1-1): KAGVTQTPRYLIKTRGQQVTLSCSPISGHRSVSWYQQTPGQGLQFLFEYFSETQRNKGNFPGRFSGRQFSNSRSEMNVSTLELGDSALYLCASSHDYRGPNTEAFFGQGTRLTVV.

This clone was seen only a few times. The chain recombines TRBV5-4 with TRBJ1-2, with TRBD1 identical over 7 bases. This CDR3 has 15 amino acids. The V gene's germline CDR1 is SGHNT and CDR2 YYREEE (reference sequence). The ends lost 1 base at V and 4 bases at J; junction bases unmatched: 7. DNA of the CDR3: TGTGCCAGCAGCTTGCCGCGGGACAGCGGCTATGGCTACACCTTC. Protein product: CASSLPRDSGYGYTF. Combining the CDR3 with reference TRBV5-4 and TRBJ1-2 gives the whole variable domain ETGVTQSPTHLIKTRGQQVTLRCSSQSGHNTVSWYQQALGQGPQFIFQYYREEENGRGNFPPRFSGLQFPNYSSELNVNALELDDSALYLCASSLPRDSGYGYTFGSGTRLTVV.

The CDR3 loop is CASSFGQGLTEAFF. CDR3 sequence (DNA): TGTGCCAGCAGTTTCGGACAGGGGTTGACTGAAGCTTTCTTT. The chain links TRBV27 to TRBJ1-1; 9 nucleotides agree with TRBD1. V lost 3 bases to trimming and J lost 5 bases; unmatched junction nucleotides: 4. The CDR3 consists of 14 residues. CDR1 and CDR2 from the germline V gene are MNHEY and SMNVEV (reference sequence).

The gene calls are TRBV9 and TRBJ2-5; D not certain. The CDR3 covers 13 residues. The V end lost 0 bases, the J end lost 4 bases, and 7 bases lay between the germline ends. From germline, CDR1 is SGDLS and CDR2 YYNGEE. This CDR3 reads CASSVGPGETQYF. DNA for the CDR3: TGTGCCAGCAGCGTAGGCCCGGGAGAGACCCAGTACTTC. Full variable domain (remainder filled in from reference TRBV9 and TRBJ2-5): DSGVTQTPKHLITATGQRVTLRCSPRSGDLSVYWYQQSLDQGLQFLIQYYNGEERAKGNILERFSAQQFPDLHSELNLSSLELGDSALYFCASSVGPGETQYFGPGTRLLVL.

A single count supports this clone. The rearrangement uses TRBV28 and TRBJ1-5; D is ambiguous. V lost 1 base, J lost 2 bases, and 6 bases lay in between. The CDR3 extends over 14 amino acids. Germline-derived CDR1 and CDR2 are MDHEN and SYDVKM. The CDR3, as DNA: TGTGCCAGCAGTTTATTCCAGGGCAATCAGCCCCAGCATTTT. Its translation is CASSLFQGNQPQHF.

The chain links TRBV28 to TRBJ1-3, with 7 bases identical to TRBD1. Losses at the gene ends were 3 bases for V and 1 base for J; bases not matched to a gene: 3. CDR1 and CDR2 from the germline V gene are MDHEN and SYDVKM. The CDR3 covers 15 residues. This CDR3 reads CASSFLTGSGNTIYF. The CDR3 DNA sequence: TGTGCCAGCAGTTTCCTGACAGGGTCTGGAAACACCATATATTTT.

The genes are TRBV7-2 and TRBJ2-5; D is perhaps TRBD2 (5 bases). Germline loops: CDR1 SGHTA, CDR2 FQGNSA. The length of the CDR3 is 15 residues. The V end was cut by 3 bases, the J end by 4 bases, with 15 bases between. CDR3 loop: CASSFSTEDGETQYF. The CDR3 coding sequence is TGTGCCAGCAGCTTCTCCACGGAGGACGGAGAGACCCAGTACTTC.

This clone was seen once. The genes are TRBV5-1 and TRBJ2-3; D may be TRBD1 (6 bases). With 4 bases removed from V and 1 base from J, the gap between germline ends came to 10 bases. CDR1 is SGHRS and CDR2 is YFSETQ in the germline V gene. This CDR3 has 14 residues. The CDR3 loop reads CASSLDSRTDTQYF. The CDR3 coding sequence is TGCGCCAGCAGCCTGGACAGTCGCACAGATACGCAGTATTTT.

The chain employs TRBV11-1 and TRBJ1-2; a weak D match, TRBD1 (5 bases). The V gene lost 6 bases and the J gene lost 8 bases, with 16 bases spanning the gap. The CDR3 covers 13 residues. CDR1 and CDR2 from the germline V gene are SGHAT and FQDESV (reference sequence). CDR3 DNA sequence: TGTGCCAGCAGGCCCCGGGCGGGGGTCGGCTACACCTTC. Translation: CASRPRAGVGYTF.

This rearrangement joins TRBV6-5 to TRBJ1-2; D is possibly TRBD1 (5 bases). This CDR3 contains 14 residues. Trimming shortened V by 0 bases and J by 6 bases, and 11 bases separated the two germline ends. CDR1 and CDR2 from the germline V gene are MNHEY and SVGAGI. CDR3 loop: CASSYSRGVHGYTF. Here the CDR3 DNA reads TGTGCCAGCAGTTACTCAAGAGGGGTCCATGGCTACACCTTC.

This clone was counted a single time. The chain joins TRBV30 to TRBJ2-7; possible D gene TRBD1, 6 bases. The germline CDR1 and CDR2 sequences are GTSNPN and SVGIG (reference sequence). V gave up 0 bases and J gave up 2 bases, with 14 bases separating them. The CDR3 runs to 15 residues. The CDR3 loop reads CAWSVKPGAPYEQYF. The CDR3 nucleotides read TGTGCCTGGAGTGTAAAACCAGGGGCCCCCTACGAGCAGTACTTC.

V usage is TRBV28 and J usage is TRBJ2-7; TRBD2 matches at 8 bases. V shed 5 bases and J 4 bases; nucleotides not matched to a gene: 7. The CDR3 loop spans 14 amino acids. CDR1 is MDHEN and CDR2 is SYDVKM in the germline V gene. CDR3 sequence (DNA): TGTGCCAGCAGTCCCTCGACGGGAGGGTACGAGCAGTACTTC. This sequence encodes CASSPSTGGYEQYF.

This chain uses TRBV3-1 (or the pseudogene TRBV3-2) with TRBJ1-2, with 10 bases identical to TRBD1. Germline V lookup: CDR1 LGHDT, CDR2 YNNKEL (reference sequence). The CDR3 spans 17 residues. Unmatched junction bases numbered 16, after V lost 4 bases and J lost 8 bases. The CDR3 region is CASSPMGTGEKVSGYTF. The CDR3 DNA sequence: TGTGCCAGCAGCCCCATGGGGACAGGGGAAAAAGTTTCGGGCTACACCTTC.

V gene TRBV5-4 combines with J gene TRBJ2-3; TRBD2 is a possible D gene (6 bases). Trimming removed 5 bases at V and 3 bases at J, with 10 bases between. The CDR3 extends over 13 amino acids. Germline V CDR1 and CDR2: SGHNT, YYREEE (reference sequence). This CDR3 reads CASSWRGTDTQYF. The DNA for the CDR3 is TGTGCCAGCAGTTGGAGGGGTACAGATACGCAGTATTTT.

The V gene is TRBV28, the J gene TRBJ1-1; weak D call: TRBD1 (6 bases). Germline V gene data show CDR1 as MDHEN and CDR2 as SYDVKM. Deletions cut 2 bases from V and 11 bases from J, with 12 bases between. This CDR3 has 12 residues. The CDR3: CASSLGGRGAFF. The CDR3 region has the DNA TGTGCCAGCAGTTTAGGCGGGAGGGGGGCTTTCTTT.

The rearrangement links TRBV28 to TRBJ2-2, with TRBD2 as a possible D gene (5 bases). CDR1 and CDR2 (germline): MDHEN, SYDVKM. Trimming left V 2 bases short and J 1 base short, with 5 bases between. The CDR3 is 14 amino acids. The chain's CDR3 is CASSLAGNTGELFF. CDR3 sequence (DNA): TGTGCCAGCAGTTTAGCGGGGAACACCGGGGAGCTGTTTTTT. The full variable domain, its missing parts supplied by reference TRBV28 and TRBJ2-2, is DVKVTQSSRYLVKRTGEKVFLECVQDMDHENMFWYRQDPGLGLRLIYFSYDVKMKEKGDIPEGYSVSREKKERFSLILESASTNQTSMYLCASSLAGNTGELFFGEGSRLTVL.

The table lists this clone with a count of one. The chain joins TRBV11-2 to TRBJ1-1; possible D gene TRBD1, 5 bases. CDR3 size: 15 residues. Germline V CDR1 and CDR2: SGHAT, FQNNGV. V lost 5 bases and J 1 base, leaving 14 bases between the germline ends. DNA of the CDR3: TGTGCCAGCAGCCGCCTTTTTGGGGCGAACACTGAAGCTTTCTTT. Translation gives CASSRLFGANTEAFF.

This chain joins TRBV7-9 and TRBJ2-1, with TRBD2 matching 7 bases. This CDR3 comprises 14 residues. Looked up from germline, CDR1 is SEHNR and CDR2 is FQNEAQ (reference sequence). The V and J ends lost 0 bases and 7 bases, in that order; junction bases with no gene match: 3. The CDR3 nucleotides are TGTGCCAGCAGCTTAGCGGGGGGGTGGAATGAGCAGTTCTTC. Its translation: CASSLAGGWNEQFF. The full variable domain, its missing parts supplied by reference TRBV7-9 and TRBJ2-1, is DTGVSQNPRHKITKRGQNVTFRCDPISEHNRLYWYRQTLGQGPEFLTYFQNEAQLEKSRLLSDRFSAERPKGSFSTLEIQRTEQGDSAMYLCASSLAGGWNEQFFGPGTRLTVL.

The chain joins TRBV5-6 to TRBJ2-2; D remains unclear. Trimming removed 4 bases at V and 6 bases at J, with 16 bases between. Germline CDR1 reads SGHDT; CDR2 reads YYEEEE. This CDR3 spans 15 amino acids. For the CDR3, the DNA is TGTGCCAGCAGCCCGAGGAACACGTGGTCCGGGGAGCTGTTTTTT. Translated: CASSPRNTWSGELFF.

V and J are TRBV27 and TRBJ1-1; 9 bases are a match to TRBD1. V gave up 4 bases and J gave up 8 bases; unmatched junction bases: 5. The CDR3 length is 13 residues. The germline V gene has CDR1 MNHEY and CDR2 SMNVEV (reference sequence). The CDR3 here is CASSSQGTGEAFF. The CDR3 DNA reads TGTGCCAGCAGTTCCCAGGGGACAGGGGAAGCTTTCTTT.

CDR3 nucleotides: TGTGCCAGCAGCCAAGACGAACTAGCCTACGAGCAGTACTTC. Translating it yields CASSQDELAYEQYF. This chain uses TRBV4-2 with TRBJ2-7, with D possibly being TRBD2 (5 bases). CDR3 length: 14 amino acids. The V end was cut by 0 bases, the J end by 2 bases, with 8 bases between. CDR1 LGHNA and CDR2 YNFKEQ come from the germline V gene.

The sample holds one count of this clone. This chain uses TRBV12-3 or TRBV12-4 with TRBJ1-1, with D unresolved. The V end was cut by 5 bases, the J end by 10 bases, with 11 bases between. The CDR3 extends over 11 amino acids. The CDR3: CASSPPVVAFF. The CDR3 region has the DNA TGTGCCAGCAGTCCCCCGGTTGTAGCTTTCTTT.

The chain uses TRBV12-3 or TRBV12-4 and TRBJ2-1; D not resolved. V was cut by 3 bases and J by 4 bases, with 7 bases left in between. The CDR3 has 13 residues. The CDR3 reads CASSFNTYNEQFF. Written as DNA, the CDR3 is TGTGCCAGCAGTTTCAACACTTACAATGAGCAGTTCTTC.